One sample yielded the 15 T cell receptor beta chains listed below, sequenced in a study of regulatory T cells in long-lasting Graves disease. CDR3-region Arm-PCR and iRepertoire HTBI primers produced the TCR beta libraries. One entry per CDR3 protein results from TCRdb running MiXCR on the multiplex PCR reads. Seen here are 400,000 to 500,000 distinct CDR3 sequences, 14% observed once, and the top ten hold roughly a sixth. Indicated time point: newly diagnosed GD, antithyroid drugs for less than 3 months. The TCR library used RNA extracted from PBMCs. The data also belong to a second study, concerning T cells in Graves' hyperthyroidism and ophthalmopathy.

The sample here was peripheral blood mononuclear cells (PBMCs), taken at new diagnosis, from a patient treated with antithyroid drugs. These receptors were obtained from a woman aged 45-65 years with Graves disease.

The gene calls are TRBV18 and TRBJ1-2, with D unresolved. CDR3 length: 17 amino acids. Trimming shortened V by 2 bases and J by 5 bases, and 21 bases separated the two germline ends. Germline loops: CDR1 KGHSH, CDR2 LQKENI. This CDR3 is CASSPESVPNGWYGYTF. Here the CDR3 DNA reads TGTGCCAGCTCACCAGAGAGTGTCCCGAATGGATGGTATGGCTACACCTTC.

This clonotype appeared a few times. The chain employs TRBV6-1 and TRBJ2-1; 11 bases are a match to TRBD2. Germline values: CDR1 MNHNS, CDR2 SASEGT. This CDR3 region has 19 residues. Germline trimming cut 6 bases from V and 0 bases from J; bases unmatched to any gene: 13. The DNA for the CDR3 is TGTGCCAGCAGAACTAAAGGAGGACTAGCGGGTCTCTCCTACAATGAGCAGTTCTTC. Its protein product is CASRTKGGLAGLSYNEQFF.

This clonotype was seen repeatedly, ten times or more. This chain links TRBV28 with TRBJ1-3; D is undetermined. Germline loops: CDR1 MDHEN, CDR2 SYDVKM. The germline V and J ends were trimmed by 6 bases and 0 bases, with 12 bases remaining between them. The length of the CDR3 is 15 residues. CDR3: CASSLGRFSGNTIYF. The CDR3 DNA follows: TGTGCCAGCAGCCTTGGACGGTTCTCTGGAAACACCATATATTTT.

The sample holds many counts of this clonotype. V usage is TRBV28 and J usage is TRBJ1-5; 7 bases match TRBD1. The CDR3 runs 17 residues. V lost 2 bases, J lost 4 bases, and 11 bases stayed unmatched. Germline V gene sequence: CDR1 MDHEN, CDR2 SYDVKM. Here the CDR3 DNA reads TGTGCCAGCAGTTTAGTGGCCGGGACAGCTACTAATCAGCCCCAGCATTTT. Amino acid sequence: CASSLVAGTATNQPQHF.

This clonotype was seen at least ten times. The chain couples TRBV7-2 to TRBJ2-7, with 11 bases that match TRBD2. The CDR3 consists of 15 residues. V gave up 5 bases and J gave up 4 bases; unmatched junction bases: 7. Germline-derived CDR1 and CDR2 are SGHTA and FQGNSA. The CDR3 loop reads CASSLRTSGPYEQYF. CDR3 DNA: TGTGCCAGCAGCCTTCGGACTAGCGGGCCGTACGAGCAGTACTTC.

This clonotype was counted at least ten times. The V call is TRBV28, the J call TRBJ2-5; the match to TRBD2 covers 13 bases. The germline V gene encodes CDR1 MDHEN and CDR2 SYDVKM. The CDR3 is made up of 17 amino acids. With 4 bases clipped from V and 5 bases from J, the junction kept 10 bases outside the gene matches. The CDR3 nucleotides are TGTGCCAGCAGTTCCGAAACTAGCGGGAGGGCCGGTGAGACCCAGTACTTC. Protein: CASSSETSGRAGETQYF. The complete variable domain, with remaining parts taken from reference TRBV28 and TRBJ2-5, reads DVKVTQSSRYLVKRTGEKVFLECVQDMDHENMFWYRQDPGLGLRLIYFSYDVKMKEKGDIPEGYSVSREKKERFSLILESASTNQTSMYLCASSSETSGRAGETQYFGPGTRLLVL.

This clonotype was counted ten times or more. As DNA, the CDR3 is TGTGCCAGCAGTAACTATCTCCGGGACAGGGTATGGGAGACCCAGTACTTC. Translation gives CASSNYLRDRVWETQYF. The V call is TRBV12-3 or TRBV12-4, the J call TRBJ2-5; 9 bases agree with TRBD1. The V and J ends lost 5 bases and 5 bases, in that order; junction bases with no gene match: 15. The length of the CDR3 is 17 residues.

The sample holds many counts of this clonotype. The chain joins TRBV9 to TRBJ2-1; no reliable D call. Between the trimmed V and J ends, which lost 4 bases and 2 bases, there was a span of 16 bases. The CDR3 length is 16 residues. Germline V gene sequence: CDR1 SGDLS, CDR2 YYNGEE. CDR3 DNA sequence: TGTGCCAGCAGCCTACAATTCGTAGGAGCCTACAATGAGCAGTTCTTC. Amino acids: CASSLQFVGAYNEQFF.

The table lists this clonotype with many counts. V is TRBV20-1 and J is TRBJ1-5; D remains unclear. Looked up from germline, CDR1 is DFQATT and CDR2 is SNEGSKA (reference sequence). This CDR3 contains 14 residues. V was shortened by 4 bases and J by 0 bases, with 10 bases between the two germline ends. The CDR3 protein is CSAIIPASNQPQHF. CDR3 nucleotides: TGCAGTGCTATCATACCAGCTAGCAATCAGCCCCAGCATTTT.

This clonotype was counted a few times. The gene calls are TRBV5-5 and TRBJ2-4; D gene unclear. V lost 0 bases to trimming and J lost 0 bases, with 7 bases between them. Germline V lookup: CDR1 SGHKS, CDR2 YYEKEE (reference sequence). The CDR3 is made up of 15 amino acids. The CDR3 nucleotides are TGTGCCAGCAGCTTGGAAGGAATAGCCAAAAACATTCAGTACTTC. Its protein product is CASSLEGIAKNIQYF.

The table lists this clonotype with many counts. This chain joins TRBV28 and TRBJ1-2; 11 nucleotides line up with TRBD1. Per the germline V gene, CDR1 is MDHEN and CDR2 is SYDVKM. V shed 8 bases and J 8 bases; nucleotides not matched to a gene: 4. This CDR3 region has 12 residues. The CDR3 bases are TGTGCCAGCGGGGACAGGGGGAGGGGCTACACCTTC. Its protein is CASGDRGRGYTF.

This clonotype has more than one count but fewer than ten. CDR3 sequence reads: CASKGRRTEAFF. CDR3 nucleotide sequence: TGTGCCAGCAAGGGGCGACGGACTGAAGCTTTCTTT. The chain couples TRBV6-1 to TRBJ1-1, with D possibly being TRBD1 (5 bases). V was trimmed by 7 bases and J by 5 bases, leaving 11 bases between them. The CDR3 has 12 residues. Germline V gives CDR1 MNHNS, CDR2 SASEGT.

The genes are TRBV7-9 and TRBJ2-3; 7 nucleotides line up with TRBD2. CDR3 length equals 14 residues. Germline CDR1 and CDR2: SEHNR and FQNEAQ (reference sequence). With 8 bases clipped from V and 4 bases from J, the junction kept 9 bases outside the gene matches. CDR3 coding DNA: TGTGCCAGCGTTAGTGGGAGGGCCTCAGATACGCAGTATTTT. Residues: CASVSGRASDTQYF.

This chain links TRBV24-1 with TRBJ2-7; 8 bases match TRBD1. The V segment lost 8 bases and the J segment 3 bases; nucleotides outside the gene matches: 8. Germline-derived CDR1 and CDR2 are KGHDR and SFDVKD. CDR3 size: 14 residues. DNA for the CDR3: TGTGCCACCACTGCAGGGGGCCGTCTCTACGAGCAGTACTTC. This translates into CATTAGGRLYEQYF.

The CDR3: CSAIGVRSERNEQFF. The DNA for the CDR3 is TGCAGTGCTATAGGTGTGCGGTCCGAGAGGAATGAGCAGTTCTTC. The genes are TRBV20-1 and TRBJ2-1; D is unclear. The CDR3 covers 15 residues. V was pared by 4 bases and J by 7 bases, with 20 bases between. Per the germline V gene, CDR1 is DFQATT and CDR2 is SNEGSKA (reference sequence).